This TCR beta chain is drawn from a study of shared clonotypes between healthy human individuals. Study details: Each donor's CD4 naive and CD4 memory cells filled three plates apiece, CD8 naive two, and CD8 memory one. Study findings and constraints: The rarefaction results pointed to incomplete sorted-subset sequencing despite large depth. A generally larger estimated richness was seen in naive subsets than in memory subsets.

In germline, CDR1 is SGHRS, CDR2 YFSETQ. Trimming stripped 4 bases from V and 6 bases from J, with 11 bases between. The CDR3 runs to 13 residues. The deep-level immunoSEQ assay was used. Produced via immunoSEQ multiplex PCR; TCRdb's table is partial and in-frame only. Of about 610,000 clones in the sample, more than 95% were seen once. Turning to this clone: What it binds is not known.

This TCR was sampled from a woman in her twenties or thirties in good health. Sequenced input: naive CD4+ T cells sorted from blood. Subset of the sample: CD45RA+ positively selected. This chain links TRBV5-1 with TRBJ2-1; no clear D gene. In DNA, the CDR3 is TGCGCCAGCAGCGACGCCCCCGGCAATGAGCAGTTCTTC. Encoded protein: CASSDAPGNEQFF.